These T cell receptor beta chains were read from a single sample in a study of blood T cell repertoires in COVID-19. Assay: immunoSEQ multiplex PCR; the TCRdb copy retains only in-frame clones and omits some. Here the sample spans 150,000 to 200,000 clones, approximately 80% being singletons. The specimen sequenced was peripheral blood. These receptors all come from an elderly woman with acute or convalescent COVID-19. The CDR3 runs from the conserved cysteine through the conserved F or W. Each record gives: D gene, J gene, clone size, V gene, CDR3 protein, CDR3 DNA. A D gene is named only where the DNA matches it firmly. Clone sizes are given selectively: once, few, many, or a class where the clone is expanded.

>TRBD1|TRBJ2-5|.|TRBV11-2
CASSLGNRGQGETQYF
TGTGCCAGCAGCTTAGGGAACAGGGGGCAAGGGGAGACCCAGTACTTC
>.|TRBJ2-7|.|TRBV19
CASSIIYGQASYEQYF
TGTGCCAGTAGTATTATTTATGGGCAGGCCTCCTACGAGCAGTACTTC
>.|TRBJ1-5|.|TRBV6-5
CASSYALGQPQHF
TGTGCCAGCAGTTACGCCCTCGGTCAGCCCCAGCATTTT
>.|TRBJ2-7|once|TRBV7-2
CASSLRLASSYEQYF
TGTGCCAGCAGCTTAAGGCTAGCGAGCTCCTACGAGCAGTACTTC
>.|TRBJ1-2|.|TRBV20-1
CSEQRIDGYTF
TGCAGTGAGCAGCGAATAGATGGCTACACCTTC
>.|TRBJ2-6|.|TRBV19
CASRTSSSSPGANVLTF
TGTGCCAGTAGAACGTCTTCATCGAGTCCCGGGGCCAACGTCCTGACTTTC
>TRBD1|TRBJ1-4|.|TRBV19
CASSIAPTSTGVNEKLFF
TGTGCCAGTAGTATAGCCCCTACTTCGACAGGGGTTAATGAAAAACTGTTTTTT
>.|TRBJ2-7|.|TRBV27
CASSPLPLYEQYF
TGTGCCAGCAGCCCTCTTCCCCTCTACGAGCAGTACTTC
>.|TRBJ2-3|.|TRBV24-1
CATSAAGTDTQYF
TGTGCCACCAGTGCGGCAGGGACAGATACGCAGTATTTT
>TRBD1|TRBJ1-1|.|TRBV12-3/TRBV12-4
CVSSLGQGAEAFF
TGTGTCAGCAGTTTGGGACAGGGGGCGGAAGCTTTCTTT
>.|TRBJ1-5|.|TRBV7-8
CASSLPGGLGQPQHF
TGTGCCAGCAGCCTGCCGGGGGGGCTAGGGCAGCCCCAGCATTTT
>TRBD2|TRBJ2-7|once|TRBV14
CASSQVSGGEQYF
TGTGCCAGCAGCCAGGTATCGGGAGGCGAGCAGTACTTC
>TRBD1|TRBJ1-1|.|TRBV19
CASRENRGRNTEAFF
TGTGCCAGTAGGGAAAACAGGGGACGGAACACTGAAGCTTTCTTT
>TRBD2|TRBJ2-3|.|TRBV12-5
CASGTTSVSTDTQYF
TGTGCTAGTGGGACGACTAGCGTTAGCACAGATACGCAGTATTTT
>.|TRBJ2-1|.|TRBV5-6
CASSLERATGRLIF
TGTGCCAGCAGCTTGGAGAGGGCGACAGGGAGGTTGATCTTC
>.|TRBJ2-7|.|TRBV6-5
CASTSGLVEQYF
TGTGCCAGCACCTCGGGACTTGTCGAGCAGTACTTC
>TRBD1|TRBJ1-5|once|TRBV6-2/TRBV6-3
CASSNQGGQPQHF
TGTGCCAGCAGTAACCAGGGGGGTCAGCCCCAGCATTTT
>.|TRBJ2-2|.|TRBV18
CASSTPRARTGELFF
TGTGCCAGCTCCACCCCCAGGGCGCGCACCGGGGAGCTGTTTTTT